These 6 T cell receptor beta chains were all obtained from the same sample, sequenced in a study of T cells in Graves' hyperthyroidism and ophthalmopathy. Authors of the study amplified TCR beta CDR3 regions from RNA transcripts. Primed by the HTBI set, a first-round RT-PCR was run on the TCR CDR3. TCRdb re-derived calls from the multiplex PCR reads in MiXCR, one entry per CDR3 protein. Of around 620,000 distinct CDR3 sequences listed, around 45% are singletons. Sequencing was done on a sample of peripheral blood or thyroid tissue (not recorded which). These receptors all come from an adult woman with Graves' disease, either hyperthyroidism or ophthalmopathy (not recorded which).

The table lists this clonotype with many counts. The J gene is TRBJ2-7, the V gene TRBV9, with 9 bases that match TRBD2. This CDR3 spans 16 amino acids. With V trimmed by 4 bases and J by 0 bases, 8 bases remained unmatched. Germline assignment: CDR1 SGDLS and CDR2 YYNGEE. Written as DNA, the CDR3 is TGTGCCAGCAGCCCCAGCGGGAGGCCCCGCTCCTACGAGCAGTACTTC. Its translation is CASSPSGRPRSYEQYF.

The chain combines TRBV6-4 with TRBJ2-5, with D perhaps matching TRBD1 (5 bases). CDR1 and CDR2 from the germline V gene are MRHNA and SNTAGT. The CDR3 is made up of 13 amino acids. V lost 5 bases and J 5 bases, leaving 12 bases between the germline ends. DNA for the CDR3: TGTGCCAGCAGTCCGCAGGGTTGGGAGACCCAGTACTTC. Protein: CASSPQGWETQYF.

The CDR3 nucleotides read TGTGCCACCAGCGCGCGGGGTCGTAATTCACCCCTCCACTTT. Its translation is CATSARGRNSPLHF. The chain combines TRBV15 with TRBJ1-6, with D hard to call. The CDR3 contains 14 residues. With 5 bases removed from V and 6 bases from J, the gap between germline ends came to 11 bases. Germline CDR1 is LNHNV and CDR2 is YYDKDF (reference sequence).

This clonotype occurred many times. The chain combines TRBV5-1 with TRBJ1-6; weak D call: TRBD1 (5 bases). Germline CDR1 reads SGHRS; CDR2 reads YFSETQ. V was shortened by 6 bases and J by 5 bases, with 9 bases between the two germline ends. This CDR3 contains 13 residues. The DNA for the CDR3 is TGCGCCAGCAAAGAGACAGATAATTCACCCCTCCACTTT. The encoded protein is CASKETDNSPLHF.

The chain employs TRBV2 and TRBJ1-2; 7 bases fit TRBD1. Germline CDR1 reads SNHLY; CDR2 reads FYNNEI. V shed 5 bases, J shed 6 bases, and the junction held 9 bases outside the gene matches. The CDR3 length is 14 residues. As DNA, the CDR3 is TGTGCCAGCAGTAGGAACAGGGACAGAAATGGCTACACCTTC. Translating it yields CASSRNRDRNGYTF.

Many counts were recorded for this clonotype. This sequence joins TRBV20-1 and TRBJ1-1; 7 bases fit TRBD1. The trim removed 4 bases at V and 4 bases at J, leaving 3 bases unmatched. The CDR3 extends over 12 amino acids. Per germline, CDR1 DFQATT and CDR2 SNEGSKA (reference sequence). The CDR3 protein is CSATGGITEAFF. CDR3 coding DNA: TGCAGTGCTACAGGGGGGATCACTGAAGCTTTCTTT.